The clone carrying this T cell receptor (beta chain) was recorded only once. This record belongs to a study of control samples from healthy donors and cancer patients. Measured with immunoSEQ multiplex PCR; TCRdb has only the in-frame clones, and not every one. In the table there are 150,000 to 200,000 clones, 91% of which are singletons. Germline loops: CDR1 KGHDR, CDR2 SFDVKD. CDR3 length: 14 amino acids. Trimming took off 2 bases at V and 4 bases at J, with 9 bases between the two ends. Sequenced: blood. This chain joins TRBV24-1 and TRBJ2-3; a possible D gene is TRBD2 (5 bases). This TCR derives from a woman under 40 in good health. The chain's CDR3 is CATSDSDYSDTQYF. As DNA, the CDR3 is TGTGCCACCAGTGATTCCGACTACTCAGATACGCAGTATTTT.